This T cell receptor beta chain originates from a study of CD8 T cells in Susac syndrome. This clonotype has only one observation. CD8+ and CD4+ T cells from blood underwent TCR beta sequencing, which was carried out in a high-throughput format. Purification of the CD8+ and CD4+ T cells relied on negative isolation, and TEMRA cells underwent FACS enrichment. Per the germline V gene, CDR1 is SGHDT and CDR2 is YYEEEE. The CDR3 contains 12 residues. V was clipped by 0 bases and J by 5 bases, with 6 bases between them. Random hexamers were used to reverse transcribe the RNA input (0.5 to 1 ug). The authors amplified TCR beta CDR3 across 54 Vbeta and 13 Jbeta using immunoSEQ multiplex PCR. TCRdb re-called the immunoSEQ multiplex PCR reads with MiXCR, one entry per CDR3 protein. This repertoire shows 110,000 or so distinct CDR3 sequences, just under 95% found once; its top ten account for about 0.09%.

The V call is TRBV5-6, the J call TRBJ2-7; D perhaps matches TRBD1 (5 bases). The clonotype was recovered from a human donor with multiple sclerosis. Sequencing was done on a sample of CD4+ T cells from PBMCs. Here the CDR3 DNA reads TGTGCCAGCAGCTTGGAACAGGACGAGCAGTACTTC. Its protein product is CASSLEQDEQYF.